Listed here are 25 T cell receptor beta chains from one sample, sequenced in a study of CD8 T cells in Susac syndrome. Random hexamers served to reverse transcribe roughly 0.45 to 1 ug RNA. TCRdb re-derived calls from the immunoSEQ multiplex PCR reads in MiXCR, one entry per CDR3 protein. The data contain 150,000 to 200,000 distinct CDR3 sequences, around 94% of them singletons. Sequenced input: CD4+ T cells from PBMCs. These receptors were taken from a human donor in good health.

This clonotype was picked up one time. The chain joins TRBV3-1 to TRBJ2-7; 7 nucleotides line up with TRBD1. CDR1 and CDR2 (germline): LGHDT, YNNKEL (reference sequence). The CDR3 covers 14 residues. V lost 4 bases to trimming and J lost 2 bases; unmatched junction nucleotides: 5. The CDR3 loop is CASSPWDSTYEQYF. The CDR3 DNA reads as TGTGCCAGCAGCCCCTGGGACAGCACCTACGAGCAGTACTTC.

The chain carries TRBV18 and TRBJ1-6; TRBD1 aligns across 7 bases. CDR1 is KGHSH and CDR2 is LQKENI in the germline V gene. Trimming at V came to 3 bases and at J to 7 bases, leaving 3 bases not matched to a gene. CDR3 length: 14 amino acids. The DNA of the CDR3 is TGTGCCAGCTCACCGGGACAGAGCAATTCACCCCTCCACTTT. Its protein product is CASSPGQSNSPLHF.

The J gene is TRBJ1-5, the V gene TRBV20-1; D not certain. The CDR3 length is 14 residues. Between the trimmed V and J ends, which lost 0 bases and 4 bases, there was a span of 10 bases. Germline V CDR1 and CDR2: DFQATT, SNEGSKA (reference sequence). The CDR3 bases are TGCAGTGCTAGAGACGCCCAGTCTAATCAGCCCCAGCATTTT. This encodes CSARDAQSNQPQHF.

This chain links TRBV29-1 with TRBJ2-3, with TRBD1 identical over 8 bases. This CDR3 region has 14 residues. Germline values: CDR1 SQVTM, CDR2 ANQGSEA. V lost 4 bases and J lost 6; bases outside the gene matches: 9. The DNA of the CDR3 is TGCAGCGTTGTAAGCCAGGGGGCAAGGGATACGCAGTATTTT. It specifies CSVVSQGARDTQYF.

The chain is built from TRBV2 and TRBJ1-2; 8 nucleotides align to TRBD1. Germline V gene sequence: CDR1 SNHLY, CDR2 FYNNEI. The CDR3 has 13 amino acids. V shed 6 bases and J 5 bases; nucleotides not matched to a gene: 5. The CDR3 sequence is CASSQDREYGYTF. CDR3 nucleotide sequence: TGTGCCAGCAGCCAGGACAGGGAGTATGGCTACACCTTC.

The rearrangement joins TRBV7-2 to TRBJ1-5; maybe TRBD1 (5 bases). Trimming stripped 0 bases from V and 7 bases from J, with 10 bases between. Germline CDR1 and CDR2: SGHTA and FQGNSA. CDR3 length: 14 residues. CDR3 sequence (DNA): TGTGCCAGCAGCTTAGCAACCGGGGGGCAGCCCCAGCATTTT. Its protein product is CASSLATGGQPQHF.

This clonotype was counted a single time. The CDR3 sequence is CASSEGGKTQYF. The CDR3 DNA reads as TGTGCCAGCAGTGAGGGGGGGAAGACCCAGTACTTC. The chain combines TRBV6-5 with TRBJ2-5; possibly TRBD2 for D (7 bases). The CDR3 is made up of 12 amino acids. V was shortened by 5 bases and J by 6 bases, with 10 bases between the two germline ends. Germline-derived CDR1 and CDR2 are MNHEY and SVGAGI.

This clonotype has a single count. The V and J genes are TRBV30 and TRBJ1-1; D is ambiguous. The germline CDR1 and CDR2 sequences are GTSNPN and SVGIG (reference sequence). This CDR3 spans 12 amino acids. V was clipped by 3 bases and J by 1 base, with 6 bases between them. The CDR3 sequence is CAWSWGNTEAFF. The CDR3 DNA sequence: TGTGCCTGGAGCTGGGGGAACACTGAAGCTTTCTTT.

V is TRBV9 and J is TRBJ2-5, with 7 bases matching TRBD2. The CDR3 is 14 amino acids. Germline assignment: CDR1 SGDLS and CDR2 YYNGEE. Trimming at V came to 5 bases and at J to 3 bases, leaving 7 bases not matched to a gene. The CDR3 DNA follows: TGTGCCAGCAGTCGGGGGAGGGAGGAAGAGACCCAGTACTTC. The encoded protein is CASSRGREEETQYF.

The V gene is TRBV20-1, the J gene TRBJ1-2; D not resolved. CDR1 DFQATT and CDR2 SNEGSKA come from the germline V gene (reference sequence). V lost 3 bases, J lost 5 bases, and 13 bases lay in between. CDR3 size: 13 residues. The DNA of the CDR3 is TGCAGTGCTAGCAACAGCCCCTTTTATGGCTACACCTTC. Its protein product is CSASNSPFYGYTF.

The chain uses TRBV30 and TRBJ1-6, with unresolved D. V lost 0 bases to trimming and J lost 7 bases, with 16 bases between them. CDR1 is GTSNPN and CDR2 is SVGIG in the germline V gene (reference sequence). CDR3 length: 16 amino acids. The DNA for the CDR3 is TGTGCCTGGAGTGTACCAGGCGGCCGCCCAAATTCACCCCTCCACTTT. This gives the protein CAWSVPGGRPNSPLHF.

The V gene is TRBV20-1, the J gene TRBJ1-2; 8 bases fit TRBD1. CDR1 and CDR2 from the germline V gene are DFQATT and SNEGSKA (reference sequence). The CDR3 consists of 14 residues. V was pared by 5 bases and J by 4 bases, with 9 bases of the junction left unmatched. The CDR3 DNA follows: TGCAGTGCTCCTAGGACAGGGCAGGTCTATGGCTACACCTTC. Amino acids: CSAPRTGQVYGYTF.

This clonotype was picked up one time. The CDR3 is CSVNRGPTEAFF. CDR3 DNA: TGCAGCGTGAACAGGGGACCCACTGAAGCTTTCTTT. The chain combines TRBV29-1 with TRBJ1-1; 7 bases are shared with TRBD1. This CDR3 is 12 amino acids long. Trimming took 6 bases from V and 4 from J; bases not matched to a gene: 5. Germline V gives CDR1 SQVTM, CDR2 ANQGSEA. Combining the CDR3 with reference TRBV29-1 and TRBJ1-1 gives the whole variable domain SAVISQKPSRDICQRGTSLTIQCQVDSQVTMMFWYRQQPGQSLTLIATANQGSEATYESGFVIDKFPISRPNLTFSTLTVSNMSPEDSSIYLCSVNRGPTEAFFGQGTRLTVV.

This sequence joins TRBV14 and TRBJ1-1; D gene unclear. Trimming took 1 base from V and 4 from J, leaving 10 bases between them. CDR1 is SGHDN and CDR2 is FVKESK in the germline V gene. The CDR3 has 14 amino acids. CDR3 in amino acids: CASSQVPGATEAFF. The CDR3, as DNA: TGTGCCAGCAGCCAAGTTCCAGGAGCCACTGAAGCTTTCTTT. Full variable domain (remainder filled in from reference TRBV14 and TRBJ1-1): EAGVTQFPSHSVIEKGQTVTLRCDPISGHDNLYWYRRVMGKEIKFLLHFVKESKQDESGMPNNRFLAERTGGTYSTLKVQPAELEDSGVYFCASSQVPGATEAFFGQGTRLTVV.

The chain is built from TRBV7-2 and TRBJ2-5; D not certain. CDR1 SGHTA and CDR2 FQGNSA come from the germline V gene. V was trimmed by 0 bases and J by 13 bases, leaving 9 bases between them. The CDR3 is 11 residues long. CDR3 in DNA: TGTGCCAGCAGCTTAGCCAGGATTGGGTACTTC. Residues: CASSLARIGYF.

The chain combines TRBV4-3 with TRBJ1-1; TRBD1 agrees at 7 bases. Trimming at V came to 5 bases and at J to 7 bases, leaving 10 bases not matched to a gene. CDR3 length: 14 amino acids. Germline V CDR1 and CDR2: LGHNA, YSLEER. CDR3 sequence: CASSERGQSDEAFF. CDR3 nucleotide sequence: TGCGCCAGCAGCGAACGGGGACAGTCTGATGAAGCTTTCTTT.

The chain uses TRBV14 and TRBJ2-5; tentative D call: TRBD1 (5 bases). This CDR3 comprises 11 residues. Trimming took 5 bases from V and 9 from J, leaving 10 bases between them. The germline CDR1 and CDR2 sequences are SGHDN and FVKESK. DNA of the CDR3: TGTGCCAGCAGCTTTGGACAAGCCCAGTACTTC. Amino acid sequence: CASSFGQAQYF.

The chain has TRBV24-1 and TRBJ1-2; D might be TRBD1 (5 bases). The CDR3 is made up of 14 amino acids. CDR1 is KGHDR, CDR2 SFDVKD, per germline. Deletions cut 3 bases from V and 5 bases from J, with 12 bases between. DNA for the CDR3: TGTGCCACCAGTGATACCGGGACGGGGTATGGCTACACCTTC. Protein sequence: CATSDTGTGYGYTF.

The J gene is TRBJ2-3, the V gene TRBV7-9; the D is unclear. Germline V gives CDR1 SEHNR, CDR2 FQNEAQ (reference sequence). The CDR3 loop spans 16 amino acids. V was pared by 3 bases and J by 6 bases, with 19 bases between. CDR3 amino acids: CASSFSMDPPRDTQYF. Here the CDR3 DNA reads TGTGCCAGCAGCTTTAGTATGGACCCACCAAGGGATACGCAGTATTTT. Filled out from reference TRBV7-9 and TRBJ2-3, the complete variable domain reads DTGVSQNPRHKITKRGQNVTFRCDPISEHNRLYWYRQTLGQGPEFLTYFQNEAQLEKSRLLSDRFSAERPKGSFSTLEIQRTEQGDSAMYLCASSFSMDPPRDTQYFGPGTRLTVL.

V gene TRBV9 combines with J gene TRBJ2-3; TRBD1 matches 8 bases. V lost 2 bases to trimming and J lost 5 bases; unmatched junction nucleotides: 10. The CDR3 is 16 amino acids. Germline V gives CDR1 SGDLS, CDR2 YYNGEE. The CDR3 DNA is TGTGCCAGCAGCGTCTCTGGGGCAGGGGGCCAAGATACGCAGTATTTT. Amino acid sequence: CASSVSGAGGQDTQYF.

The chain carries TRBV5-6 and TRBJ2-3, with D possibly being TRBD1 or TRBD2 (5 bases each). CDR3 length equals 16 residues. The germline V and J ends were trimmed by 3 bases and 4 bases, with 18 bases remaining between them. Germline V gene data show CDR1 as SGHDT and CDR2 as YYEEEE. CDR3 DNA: TGTGCCAGCAGCTCGGGACGTTCAGGTTGGGCAGATACGCAGTATTTT. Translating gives CASSSGRSGWADTQYF.

The CDR3 sequence is CSVRGQGADSPLHF. In DNA, the CDR3 is TGCAGCGTCAGGGGACAGGGGGCGGATTCACCCCTCCACTTT. J is TRBJ1-6 and V is TRBV29-1; 12 bases fit TRBD1. The germline CDR1 and CDR2 sequences are SQVTM and ANQGSEA. V shed 6 bases and J 8 bases; nucleotides not matched to a gene: 5. This CDR3 is 14 amino acids long.

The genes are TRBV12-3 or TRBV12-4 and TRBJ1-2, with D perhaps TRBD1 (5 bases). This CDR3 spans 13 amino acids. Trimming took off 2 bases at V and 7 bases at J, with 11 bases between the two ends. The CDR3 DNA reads TGTGCCAGCAGTTTAACCAGGGCAAGTGGCTACACCTTC. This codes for CASSLTRASGYTF.

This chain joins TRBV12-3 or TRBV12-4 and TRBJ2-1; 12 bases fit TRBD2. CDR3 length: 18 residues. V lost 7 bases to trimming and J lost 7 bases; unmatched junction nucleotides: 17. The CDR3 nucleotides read TGTGCCAGCACCCCGCCTAGCGGGGGGGCCAGGAGTAGGAATGAGCAGTTCTTC. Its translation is CASTPPSGGARSRNEQFF.

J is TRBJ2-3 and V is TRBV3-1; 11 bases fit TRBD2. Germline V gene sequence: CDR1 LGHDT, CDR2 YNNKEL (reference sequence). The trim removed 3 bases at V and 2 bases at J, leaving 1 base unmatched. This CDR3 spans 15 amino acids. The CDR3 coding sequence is TGTGCCAGCAGCCAGGGACTAGCGGCCACAGATACGCAGTATTTT. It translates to CASSQGLAATDTQYF.